The entry below gives a single TCR beta chain sequence along with its context. Its target is not known. The data are from a study of CD8 T cells in ankylosing spondylitis. Findings and limits, study-wide: Typical of ankylosing spondylitis blood, it appeared, was a TCR beta motif of eight highly homologous variants. Significant enrichment of disease-linked clones was reported in matched ankylosing spondylitis synovial fluid.

The authors made TCR beta libraries by quantitative 5'-RACE with molecular barcodes. TCRdb called the 5' RACE reads again in MiXCR, with one record for every CDR3 protein. The data show roughly 700,000 distinct CDR3 sequences, 15% to 20% seen once. Germline CDR1 and CDR2: MNHNS and SASEGT. The CDR3 has 13 residues. V was trimmed by 5 bases and J by 9 bases, leaving 11 bases between them. The rearrangement links TRBV6-1 to TRBJ1-6; possibly TRBD1 for D (6 bases). The specimen sequenced was blood, either unsorted or a sorted T cell fraction (not recorded which). This TCR derives from a male donor with ankylosing spondylitis. CDR3 region: CASSPTGFSPLHF. The CDR3 nucleotides read TGTGCCAGCAGTCCTACAGGGTTTTCACCCCTCCACTTT.